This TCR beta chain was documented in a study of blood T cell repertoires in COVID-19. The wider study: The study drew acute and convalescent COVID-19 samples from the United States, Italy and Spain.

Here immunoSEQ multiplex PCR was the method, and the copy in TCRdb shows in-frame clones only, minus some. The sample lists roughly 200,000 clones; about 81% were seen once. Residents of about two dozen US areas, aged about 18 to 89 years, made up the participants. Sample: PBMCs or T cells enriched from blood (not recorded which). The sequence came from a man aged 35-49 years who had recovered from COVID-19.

The CDR3 here is CASSTSQGHRSGNTIYF. CDR3 sequence (DNA): TGTGCCAGCAGCACCTCACAGGGGCACCGCTCTGGAAACACCATATATTTT. The chain links TRBV9 to TRBJ1-3; 7 bases are a match to TRBD1. Germline CDR1 is SGDLS and CDR2 is YYNGEE. V dropped 4 bases and J dropped 0; count of bases not matched to a gene: 10. The CDR3 consists of 17 residues.